Here is one T cell receptor beta chain with its context. Its target is unknown. By flow cytometry, patients selected for sequencing had shown an expansion of CD8+CD57+ cells. All participating patients were living with severe acquired aplastic anemia. This sample is drawn from a study of CD8+CD57+ T cells in acquired aplastic anemia. Whole-study findings and limits: Researchers report that around 31 CD8+ CDR3 sequences appeared in both patients and controls.

V gave up 1 base and J gave up 2 bases, with 10 bases separating them. This CDR3 has 15 residues. CDR1 SGHTA and CDR2 FQGNSA come from the germline V gene. Genomic DNA constituted the template upon which TCR beta VDJ and CDR3 profiling was performed. TCRdb re-analysed the reads in MiXCR, keeping a single row per CDR3 protein. The table has 250,000 to 350,000 distinct CDR3 sequences, 45% to 65% seen once. This chain joins TRBV7-2 and TRBJ2-3, with D possibly matching TRBD2 (6 bases). This TCR derives from a human donor with aplastic anemia. Sequenced: sorted CD4+, CD8+, or CD8+CD57+ T cells (not recorded which) from PBMCs. The CDR3: CASSLGGKDTDTQYF. The CDR3 DNA follows: TGTGCCAGCAGCTTAGGCGGGAAAGACACAGATACGCAGTATTTT.